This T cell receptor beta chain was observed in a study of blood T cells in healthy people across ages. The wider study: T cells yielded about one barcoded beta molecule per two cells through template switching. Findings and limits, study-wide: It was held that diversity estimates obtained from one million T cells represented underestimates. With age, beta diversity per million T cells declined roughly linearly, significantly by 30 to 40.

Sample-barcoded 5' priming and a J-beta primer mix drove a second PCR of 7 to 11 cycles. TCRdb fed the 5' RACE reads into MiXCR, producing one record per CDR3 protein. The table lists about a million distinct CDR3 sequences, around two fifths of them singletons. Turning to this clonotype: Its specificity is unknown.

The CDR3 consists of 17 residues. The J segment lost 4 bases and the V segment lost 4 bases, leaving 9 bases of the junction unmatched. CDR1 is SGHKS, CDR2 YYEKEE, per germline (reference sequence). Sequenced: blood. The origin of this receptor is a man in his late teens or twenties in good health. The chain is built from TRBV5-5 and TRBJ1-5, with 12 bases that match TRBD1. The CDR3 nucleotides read TGTGCCAGCAGCGCCTCCGGGACAGGGGGCCAAAATCAGCCCCAGCATTTT. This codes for CASSASGTGGQNQPQHF.